This TCR beta chain was recorded in a study of technical replicates of blood from a handful of donors. Profiled with immunoSEQ multiplex PCR; TCRdb holds only in-frame clones, not every one. The sample has about 84,000 clones; roughly 93% are singletons. Trimming left V 10 bases short and J 5 bases short, with 36 bases between. CDR1 is SGHRS, CDR2 YFSETQ, per germline. The CDR3 runs to 19 residues. This clonotype was obtained from a human donor in good health. Material for sequencing was T cells isolated from PBMCs. This rearrangement joins TRBV5-1 to TRBJ1-1, with a tentative D call TRBD1 (6 bases). The CDR3 here is CAPPSSFRHKAQGGTEAFF. Here the CDR3 DNA reads TGCGCCCCACCGAGTAGTTTCAGACATAAAGCACAGGGTGGGACTGAAGCTTTCTTT.